This TCR beta chain was observed in a study of immune evolution from preneoplasia to lung adenocarcinoma. Study conclusions and caveats: Top clone frequencies peaked in normal lung, apparently declining through invasive adenocarcinoma. Normal lung had highest clonality; later lesions appeared denser, more diverse.

Profiled with immunoSEQ multiplex PCR; TCRdb holds only in-frame clones, not every one. The profile shows a few thousand clones, 80% of them singletons. Patient tissue came from resections in Japan or China, 2014–2017. Each case's diagnosis was confirmed by two pathologists on H&E. Comments on this clone: Its antigen is not known.

Germline V gene data show CDR1 as SGHRS and CDR2 as YFSETQ. The CDR3 length is 14 residues. V lost 7 bases and J 4 bases, leaving 14 bases between the germline ends. The clonotype comes from a person between 60 and 80 years old with lung adenocarcinoma. The chain couples TRBV5-1 to TRBJ2-2; tentatively, D is TRBD1 (6 bases). Sequencing was performed on FFPE adjacent normal lung tissue. Here the CDR3 reads CASQEDRFTGELFF. CDR3 nucleotides: TGCGCCAGCCAAGAAGACAGGTTCACCGGGGAGCTGTTTTTT.